This TCR beta chain was profiled in a study of tumor and adjacent non-tumor tissue in lung cancer. Study conclusions and caveats: In normal lung, the top 100 clones were significantly more dominant than in tumor.

No cell sorting was done before RNA was extracted from the tissue. This non-tumor lung sample came from over 3 cm beyond the tumor edge. The CDR3 covers 15 residues. V lost 5 bases, J lost 6 bases, and 7 bases stayed unmatched. Germline V gene sequence: CDR1 DFQATT, CDR2 SNEGSKA (reference sequence). As to this clonotype: Antigen: not known.

Three rounds of nested PCR, following a modified ARM-PCR protocol, produced the TCRbeta library. One entry per CDR3 protein results from TCRdb running MiXCR on the multiplex PCR reads. The sample has some 100,000 distinct CDR3 sequences, over 55% seen once. The TCR sequence derives from a man aged 55 to 69 with non-small cell lung cancer. This rearrangement joins TRBV20-1 to TRBJ2-3, with TRBD2 matching over 14 bases. Sequenced sample: distant non-tumor lung tissue. CDR3 nucleotide sequence: TGCAGTGCTGGACCCCGGACTAGCGGGAGGGATACGCAGTATTTT. The encoded protein is CSAGPRTSGRDTQYF.